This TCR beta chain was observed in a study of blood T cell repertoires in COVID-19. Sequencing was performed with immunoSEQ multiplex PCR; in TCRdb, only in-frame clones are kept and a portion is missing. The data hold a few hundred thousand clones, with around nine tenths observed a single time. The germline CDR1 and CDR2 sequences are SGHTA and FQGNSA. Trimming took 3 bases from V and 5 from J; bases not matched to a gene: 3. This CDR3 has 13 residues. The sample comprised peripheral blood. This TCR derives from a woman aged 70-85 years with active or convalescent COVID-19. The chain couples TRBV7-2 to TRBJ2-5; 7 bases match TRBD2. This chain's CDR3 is CASSFFGGETQYF. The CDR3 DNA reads TGTGCCAGCAGCTTTTTCGGGGGGGAGACCCAGTACTTC.